This passage covers 30 T cell receptor beta chains from one sample sequenced in a study of T cell responses to AZD1222 COVID-19 vaccine. Only in-frame clones appear in the TCRdb table, and some are missing; sequencing was by immunoSEQ multiplex PCR. This sample has 80,000 to 100,000 clones, with 85% to 90% found just once. This sample comprised peripheral blood, obtained 28 days after the second AZD1222 dose. Receptor source: an adult who received the AZD1222 COVID-19 vaccine.

J is TRBJ2-7 and V is TRBV2, with D possibly being TRBD1 (6 bases). Trimming stripped 5 bases from V and 2 bases from J, with 19 bases between. CDR1 and CDR2 (germline): SNHLY, FYNNEI. The CDR3 contains 16 residues. Written as DNA, the CDR3 is TGTGCCAGCAGTTACCCTCGTAGGGGGAATACCTACGAGCAGTACTTC. It is translated as CASSYPRRGNTYEQYF.

This clone occurred once. This chain uses TRBV7-8 with TRBJ1-6; D call uncertain. V lost 2 bases to trimming and J lost 0 bases, with 5 bases between them. CDR1 is SGHVS and CDR2 is FQNEAQ in the germline V gene. This CDR3 has 15 amino acids. The CDR3 reads CASSLSSSYNSPLHF. As DNA, the CDR3 is TGTGCCAGCAGCTTAAGTAGCTCCTATAATTCACCCCTCCACTTT.

This chain joins TRBV6-2 or TRBV6-3 and TRBJ1-5; TRBD1 agrees at 8 bases. This CDR3 region has 18 residues. Trimming removed 5 bases from V and 0 bases from J; junction bases left unmatched: 12. Germline CDR1 is MNHEY and CDR2 is SVGEGT. The CDR3 bases are TGTGCCAGCAGTGCTCAGGGGGCTCTCCTCGGTAGCAATCAGCCCCAGCATTTT. Protein sequence: CASSAQGALLGSNQPQHF.

The chain recombines TRBV5-8 with TRBJ2-7; unclear D gene. The germline CDR1 and CDR2 sequences are SGHTS and YDEGEE. The V end lost 0 bases, the J end lost 4 bases, and 11 bases lay between the germline ends. The CDR3 has 14 amino acids. In DNA form, the CDR3 reads TGTGCCAGCAGCTTGGGGTTCGGGTATTACGAGCAGTACTTC. It yields the protein CASSLGFGYYEQYF.

The chain carries TRBV10-3 and TRBJ2-5; D is uncertain. This CDR3 has 12 residues. With 4 bases removed from V and 3 bases from J, the gap between germline ends came to 6 bases. Germline assignment: CDR1 ENHRY and CDR2 SYGVKD. Here the CDR3 DNA reads TGTGCCATCAGTGGGTCAGAAGAGACCCAGTACTTC. Encoded protein: CAISGSEETQYF.

The gene calls are TRBV5-6 and TRBJ2-3; D might be TRBD1 (5 bases). The CDR3 loop spans 12 amino acids. CDR1 and CDR2 from the germline V gene are SGHDT and YYEEEE. The V end lost 0 bases, the J end lost 14 bases, and 13 bases lay between the germline ends. CDR3 sequence reads: CASSLGPIGAYF. The CDR3 region has the DNA TGTGCCAGCAGCTTGGGGCCCATTGGGGCGTATTTT.

Here the CDR3 DNA reads TGTGCCAGCAGTGAGGGCCGCAGGGGTCACTATGGCTACACCTTC. This encodes CASSEGRRGHYGYTF. This chain joins TRBV6-1 and TRBJ1-2; possible D gene TRBD1, 6 bases. This CDR3 is built from 15 residues. Germline CDR1 is MNHNS and CDR2 is SASEGT. The V and J ends lost 3 bases and 3 bases respectively, with 14 bases between them.

This chain joins TRBV30 and TRBJ2-1; 8 positions agree with TRBD2. The CDR3 is made up of 13 amino acids. Germline assignment: CDR1 GTSNPN and CDR2 SVGIG (reference sequence). The J segment lost 7 bases and the V segment lost 3 bases, leaving 5 bases of the junction unmatched. The CDR3 DNA reads as TGTGCCTGGAGCGGGGGGGCAGTTAATGAGCAGTTCTTC. Protein product: CAWSGGAVNEQFF.

This clone was seen a few times. This chain links TRBV11-2 with TRBJ2-1; 10 bases align to TRBD2. J gave up 15 bases and V 4 bases, and 15 bases lay outside the gene matches. The length of the CDR3 is 15 residues. Germline loops: CDR1 SGHAT, CDR2 FQNNGV. The CDR3 region is CASSSTTGRLAGAFF. The CDR3 region has the DNA TGTGCCAGCAGCTCTACGACAGGGAGGCTAGCGGGAGCGTTCTTC.

The CDR3 here is CASKLTGDSNQPQHF. The CDR3 DNA reads as TGCGCCAGCAAATTAACAGGAGATAGCAATCAGCCCCAGCATTTT. The chain carries TRBV5-1 and TRBJ1-5; D is possibly TRBD1 (5 bases). Germline-derived CDR1 and CDR2 are SGHRS and YFSETQ. This CDR3 is 15 amino acids long. With 6 bases removed from V and 0 bases from J, the gap between germline ends came to 13 bases. Supplemented by reference TRBV5-1 and TRBJ1-5, the full variable domain reads KAGVTQTPRYLIKTRGQQVTLSCSPISGHRSVSWYQQTPGQGLQFLFEYFSETQRNKGNFPGRFSGRQFSNSRSEMNVSTLELGDSALYLCASKLTGDSNQPQHFGDGTRLSIL.

The DNA of the CDR3 is TGTGCCAGCAAGGGTAGTCCCAATAGCGGGAGGGACTACGAGCAGTACTTC. Residues: CASKGSPNSGRDYEQYF. The chain links TRBV27 to TRBJ2-7; TRBD2 matches at 11 bases. V was clipped by 7 bases and J by 3 bases; unmatched bases: 14. In germline, CDR1 is MNHEY, CDR2 SMNVEV (reference sequence). This CDR3 is built from 17 residues.

The rearrangement uses TRBV6-5 and TRBJ2-7; a possible D gene is TRBD1 (6 bases). The CDR3 spans 13 residues. V lost 7 bases to trimming and J lost 2 bases, with 12 bases between them. The germline gives CDR1 MNHEY, CDR2 SVGAGI. CDR3 amino acids: CASTHRVPYEQYF. In DNA, the CDR3 is TGTGCCAGCACCCACAGGGTCCCCTACGAGCAGTACTTC.

V gene TRBV7-9 combines with J gene TRBJ1-1; no reliable D call. The CDR3 runs 13 residues. Trimming took off 4 bases at V and 7 bases at J, with 13 bases between the two ends. Germline V gene sequence: CDR1 SEHNR, CDR2 FQNEAQ (reference sequence). CDR3 nucleotide sequence: TGTGCCAGCAGCTCCCTCCTACTCGGTGAAGCTTTCTTT. Translation gives CASSSLLLGEAFF.

The chain uses TRBV7-2 and TRBJ1-3, with D possibly matching TRBD1 (5 bases). CDR1 and CDR2 from the germline V gene are SGHTA and FQGNSA. Trimming removed 5 bases at V and 0 bases at J, with 11 bases between. The CDR3 contains 15 residues. The CDR3 loop is CASSRDSLSGNTIYF. Written as DNA, the CDR3 is TGTGCCAGCAGCCGGGACTCTCTCTCTGGAAACACCATATATTTT.

The chain is built from TRBV7-9 and TRBJ2-2; D is perhaps TRBD1 (6 bases). V was clipped by 5 bases and J by 4 bases, with 14 bases between them. Germline assignment: CDR1 SEHNR and CDR2 FQNEAQ (reference sequence). The CDR3 is 15 residues long. CDR3 DNA sequence: TGTGCCAGCAGCCCAGGGGAATGGAGCACCGGGGAGCTGTTTTTT. Translation gives CASSPGEWSTGELFF. Full variable domain (rest looked up from reference TRBV7-9 and TRBJ2-2): DTGVSQNPRHKITKRGQNVTFRCDPISEHNRLYWYRQTLGQGPEFLTYFQNEAQLEKSRLLSDRFSAERPKGSFSTLEIQRTEQGDSAMYLCASSPGEWSTGELFFGEGSRLTVL.

This clone appeared a single time. The chain recombines TRBV6-5 with TRBJ2-7, with 9 bases aligning to TRBD1. J lost 2 bases, V lost 0 bases, and 2 bases had no gene match. This CDR3 is 15 amino acids long. The V gene's germline CDR1 is MNHEY and CDR2 SVGAGI. CDR3 loop: CASSYSGTGTYEQYF. CDR3 DNA sequence: TGTGCCAGCAGTTACTCCGGGACAGGGACCTACGAGCAGTACTTC.

The rearrangement joins TRBV28 to TRBJ1-1; a possible D gene is TRBD1 (6 bases). Germline lookup yields CDR1 MDHEN and CDR2 SYDVKM. Trimming removed 6 bases at V and 4 bases at J, with 15 bases between. The CDR3 has 14 amino acids. CDR3 amino acids: CASSPPDRATEAFF. In DNA form, the CDR3 reads TGTGCCAGCAGCCCACCGGACAGAGCCACTGAAGCTTTCTTT.

The chain employs TRBV5-5 and TRBJ1-1; D remains unclear. CDR1 and CDR2 from the germline V gene are SGHKS and YYEKEE (reference sequence). V was shortened by 4 bases and J by 5 bases, with 15 bases between the two germline ends. This CDR3 region has 14 residues. DNA for the CDR3: TGTGCCAGCAGCCTGGGGTCCGGTAGAACTGAAGCTTTCTTT. It encodes CASSLGSGRTEAFF.

V is TRBV2 and J is TRBJ2-5, with TRBD1 as a possible D gene (5 bases). The V end lost 6 bases, the J end lost 4 bases, and 9 bases lay between the germline ends. There are 12 residues in the CDR3. Germline V lookup: CDR1 SNHLY, CDR2 FYNNEI. DNA of the CDR3: TGTGCCAGCAGGAGGCAGGGAGAGACCCAGTACTTC. Encoded protein: CASRRQGETQYF.

The V gene is TRBV13, the J gene TRBJ1-1; D is unresolved. Trimming took 0 bases from V and 1 from J, leaving 15 bases between them. CDR1 is PRHDT and CDR2 is FYEKMQ in the germline V gene (reference sequence). This CDR3 contains 17 residues. This CDR3 is CASSLGLTLRENTEAFF. The CDR3 coding sequence is TGTGCCAGCAGCTTAGGCCTAACACTGAGGGAGAACACTGAAGCTTTCTTT.

V and J are TRBV6-5 and TRBJ2-3; either TRBD1 or TRBD2 may fit D (6 bases each). V was clipped by 8 bases and J by 4 bases, with 19 bases between them. CDR1 MNHEY and CDR2 SVGAGI come from the germline V gene. The CDR3 is 15 residues long. CDR3 residues: CASARGGGWADTQYF. CDR3 DNA sequence: TGTGCCAGCGCCCGAGGAGGGGGGTGGGCAGATACGCAGTATTTT.

This rearrangement joins TRBV7-6 to TRBJ2-7; 13 bases fit TRBD2. The CDR3 loop spans 15 amino acids. Germline V gene data show CDR1 as SGHVS and CDR2 as FNYEAQ. J gave up 4 bases and V 5 bases, and 5 bases lay outside the gene matches. As DNA, the CDR3 is TGTGCCAGCAGCCGCACTAGCGGGGGGGAGTACGAGCAGTACTTC. Translating gives CASSRTSGGEYEQYF.

The chain carries TRBV30 and TRBJ2-4, with TRBD2 matching 13 bases. CDR1 GTSNPN and CDR2 SVGIG come from the germline V gene (reference sequence). V trimming: 7 bases; J trimming: 3 bases; junction bases outside the gene matches: 12. This CDR3 is built from 17 residues. The CDR3 region has the DNA TGTGCCTTTAGACTAGCGGGAGGAGGGTTGGTCAAAAACATTCAGTACTTC. This encodes CAFRLAGGGLVKNIQYF.

The rearrangement joins TRBV7-2 to TRBJ2-1; 8 positions agree with TRBD2. V gave up 6 bases and J gave up 1 base; unmatched junction bases: 5. Per the germline V gene, CDR1 is SGHTA and CDR2 is FQGNSA. The CDR3 loop spans 15 amino acids. This chain's CDR3 is CASRPPSGSYNEQFF. The CDR3 DNA follows: TGTGCCAGCAGGCCCCCTAGCGGGTCCTACAATGAGCAGTTCTTC.

This sequence joins TRBV27 and TRBJ2-5; D may be TRBD1 or TRBD2 (5 bases each). Germline V gene lookup returns CDR1 MNHEY and CDR2 SMNVEV (reference sequence). The CDR3 spans 15 residues. V was shortened by 4 bases and J by 4 bases, with 16 bases between the two germline ends. CDR3 coding DNA: TGTGCCAGCAGTTCAGGGCCCGGGATGGGAGAGACCCAGTACTTC. Translating it yields CASSSGPGMGETQYF.

The rearrangement links TRBV9 to TRBJ1-2; tentatively, D is TRBD1 (5 bases). The V end lost 4 bases, the J end lost 2 bases, and 15 bases lay between the germline ends. The CDR3 totals 15 residues. Germline assignment: CDR1 SGDLS and CDR2 YYNGEE. CDR3 DNA sequence: TGTGCCAGCAGCATCCAGACCGGGACCAACTATGGCTACACCTTC. Translated: CASSIQTGTNYGYTF. Combining the CDR3 with reference TRBV9 and TRBJ1-2 gives the whole variable domain DSGVTQTPKHLITATGQRVTLRCSPRSGDLSVYWYQQSLDQGLQFLIQYYNGEERAKGNILERFSAQQFPDLHSELNLSSLELGDSALYFCASSIQTGTNYGYTFGSGTRLTVV.

The chain uses TRBV11-2 and TRBJ1-5; D might be TRBD1 (5 bases). The germline V gene has CDR1 SGHAT and CDR2 FQNNGV. The ends were cut back, 5 bases at V and 7 bases at J, with 12 bases in the middle. The length of the CDR3 is 13 residues. The chain's CDR3 is CASSSQGSQPQHF. CDR3 sequence (DNA): TGTGCCAGCAGCAGCCAGGGATCCCAGCCCCAGCATTTT.

V is TRBV9 and J is TRBJ1-2; tentative D call: TRBD1 (5 bases). Trimming stripped 0 bases from V and 2 bases from J, with 8 bases between. Germline CDR1 SGDLS, CDR2 YYNGEE. The length of the CDR3 is 14 residues. The CDR3 loop reads CASSVAEGNYGYTF. The CDR3 DNA sequence: TGTGCCAGCAGCGTAGCTGAGGGGAACTATGGCTACACCTTC.

The chain has TRBV6-5 and TRBJ2-7; possibly TRBD1 for D (7 bases). Germline values: CDR1 MNHEY, CDR2 SVGAGI. V dropped 7 bases and J dropped 2 bases, with 18 bases sitting between them. The CDR3 covers 15 residues. CDR3 bases: TGTGCCAGCAAGGGGGCATCCCGGGGGCCCTACGAGCAGTACTTC. Translating gives CASKGASRGPYEQYF.

The J gene is TRBJ2-1, the V gene TRBV27; D is possibly TRBD1 (7 bases). The V gene lost 4 bases and the J gene lost 0 bases, with 10 bases spanning the gap. The germline V gene has CDR1 MNHEY and CDR2 SMNVEV (reference sequence). The CDR3 is made up of 15 amino acids. This CDR3 is CASSSRDSSYNEQFF. CDR3 DNA sequence: TGTGCCAGCAGTTCGCGGGACAGCTCCTACAATGAGCAGTTCTTC.